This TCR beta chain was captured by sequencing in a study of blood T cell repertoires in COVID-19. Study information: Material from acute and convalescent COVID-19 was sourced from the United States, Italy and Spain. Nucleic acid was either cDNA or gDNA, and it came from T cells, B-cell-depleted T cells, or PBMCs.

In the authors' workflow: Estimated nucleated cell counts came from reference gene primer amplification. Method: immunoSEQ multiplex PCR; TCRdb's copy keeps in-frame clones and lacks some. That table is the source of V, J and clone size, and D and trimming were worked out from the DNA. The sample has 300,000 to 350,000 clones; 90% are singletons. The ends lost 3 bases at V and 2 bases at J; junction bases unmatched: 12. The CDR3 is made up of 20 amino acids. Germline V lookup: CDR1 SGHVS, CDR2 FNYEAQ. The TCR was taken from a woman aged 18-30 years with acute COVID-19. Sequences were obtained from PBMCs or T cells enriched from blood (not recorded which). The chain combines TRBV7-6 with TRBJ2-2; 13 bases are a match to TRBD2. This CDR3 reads CASSLGPGLAGSSNTGELFF. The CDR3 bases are TGTGCCAGCAGCTTGGGACCGGGACTAGCGGGGAGCAGCAACACCGGGGAGCTGTTTTTT.